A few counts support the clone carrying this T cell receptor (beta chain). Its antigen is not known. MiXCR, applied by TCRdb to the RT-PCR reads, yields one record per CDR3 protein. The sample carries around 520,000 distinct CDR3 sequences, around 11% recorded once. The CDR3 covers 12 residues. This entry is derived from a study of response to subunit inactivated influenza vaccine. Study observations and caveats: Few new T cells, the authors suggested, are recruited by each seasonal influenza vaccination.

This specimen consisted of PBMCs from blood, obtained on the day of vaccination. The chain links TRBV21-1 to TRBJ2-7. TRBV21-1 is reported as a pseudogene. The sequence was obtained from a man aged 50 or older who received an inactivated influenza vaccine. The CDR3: CASGPDYYEQYF. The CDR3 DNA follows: TGTGCCAGCGGCCCGGATTACTACGAGCAGTACTTC.